The clone carrying this T cell receptor beta chain has more than one count but fewer than ten. What it recognizes is unknown. This record comes from a study of response to subunit inactivated influenza vaccine. Overall study findings and caveats: Few new T cells, the authors suggested, are recruited by each seasonal influenza vaccination.

TCRdb processed the RT-PCR reads anew with MiXCR; each CDR3 protein has one entry. Of about 520,000 distinct CDR3 sequences in the sample, around 7.7% were seen once. There are 14 residues in the CDR3. Trimming at V came to 0 bases and at J to 8 bases, leaving 4 bases not matched to a gene. The germline CDR1 and CDR2 sequences are SGHKS and YYEKEE (reference sequence). J is TRBJ1-5 and V is TRBV5-5, with TRBD1 identical over 8 bases. This sequence originates from a man aged 50 to 75 who received an inactivated influenza vaccine. Sequenced material: PBMCs from blood, taken around 25 months after vaccination. The CDR3 loop is CASSLAVQGEPQHF. The CDR3 coding sequence is TGTGCCAGCAGCTTGGCGGTACAGGGGGAGCCCCAGCATTTT.